The rows below give T cell receptor beta chains drawn from one sample of a study of neurological immune-mediated disorders. TCRdb analysed the 5' RACE reads with MiXCR anew, one entry per CDR3 protein. Among tens of thousands of distinct CDR3 sequences, roughly 3.5% were seen once, and the ten largest hold 2.9%. Sequencing was carried out using PBMCs. These receptors were taken from a woman between 50 and 59 years old with multiple sclerosis. Each CDR3 is given with its conserved first and last residue. D genes are given only for firm matches.

j_gene: TRBJ1-1
v_gene: TRBV5-1
len: 13
d_gene: -
CDR3aa: CASSPGTPDEAFF

j_gene: TRBJ2-2
v_gene: TRBV12-3/TRBV12-4
len: 15
d_gene: -
CDR3aa: CASSLVGGNTGELFF

j_gene: TRBJ2-7
v_gene: TRBV11-3
len: 13
d_gene: -
CDR3aa: CASSLTAGYEQYF

j_gene: TRBJ1-1
v_gene: TRBV12-3/TRBV12-4
len: 15
d_gene: TRBD1
CDR3aa: CASKMGQTWNTEAFF

j_gene: TRBJ2-3
v_gene: TRBV20-1
len: 15
d_gene: TRBD1
CDR3aa: CSARETGASTDTQYF

j_gene: TRBJ1-1
v_gene: TRBV7-9
len: 14
d_gene: TRBD1
CDR3aa: CASRMDRARPEAFF

j_gene: TRBJ2-3
v_gene: TRBV2
len: 12
d_gene: -
CDR3aa: CASSEARDTQYF

j_gene: TRBJ2-7
v_gene: TRBV5-1
len: 13
d_gene: -
CDR3aa: CASSLDTGDEQYF

j_gene: TRBJ2-1
v_gene: TRBV12-3/TRBV12-4
len: 15
d_gene: TRBD2
CDR3aa: CASSLRREGDAEQFF

j_gene: TRBJ2-3
v_gene: TRBV5-1
len: 11
d_gene: -
CDR3aa: CASTSGSAAYF

j_gene: TRBJ1-2
v_gene: TRBV19
len: 12
d_gene: -
CDR3aa: CGTSSRSKGYTF

j_gene: TRBJ1-5
v_gene: TRBV29-1
len: 12
d_gene: -
CDR3aa: CRLGQGGQPQHF

j_gene: TRBJ2-3
v_gene: TRBV7-3
len: 15
d_gene: TRBD2
CDR3aa: CASSPRTSGGDTQYF

j_gene: TRBJ2-7
v_gene: TRBV7-2
len: 15
d_gene: TRBD2
CDR3aa: CASSLAGGTSTEQYF

j_gene: TRBJ2-3
v_gene: TRBV12-3/TRBV12-4
len: 14
d_gene: -
CDR3aa: CASSLGGDRDTQYF

j_gene: TRBJ2-5
v_gene: TRBV7-6
len: 16
d_gene: -
CDR3aa: CASSKRQGGRRETQYF

j_gene: TRBJ1-1
v_gene: TRBV5-1
len: 14
d_gene: -
CDR3aa: CASSLGQANTEAFF

j_gene: TRBJ1-1
v_gene: TRBV5-1
len: 14
d_gene: -
CDR3aa: CASSSRPMNTEAFF